The 9 T cell receptor beta chains below all came from one sample that was sequenced in a study of post-analysis software for immune sequencing data. The study's findings and limits: Patients used five TRBV segments, including TRBV5-6, TRBV5-1 and TRBV20-1, more often than controls.

The authors incorporated unique molecular identifiers into the TCR beta cDNA libraries. Each CDR3 protein is one row after TCRdb ran MiXCR on the PCR reads. The table has roughly 430,000 distinct CDR3 sequences, roughly 40% seen once. These receptors have no known antigen. Input material: blood. The source of these receptors is a girl under 10 years old with multiple sclerosis.

For the CDR3, the DNA is TGCAGTGCTAGAGATCCTCGCCTGGCGGGTTACGAGCAGTACTTC. Encoded protein: CSARDPRLAGYEQYF. This rearrangement joins TRBV20-1 to TRBJ2-7; D possibly corresponds to TRBD2 (5 bases). The V gene lost 0 bases and the J gene lost 4 bases, with 16 bases spanning the gap. The CDR3 runs to 15 residues. Germline V gives CDR1 DFQATT, CDR2 SNEGSKA (reference sequence).

CDR3 amino acids: CASSQDRGQDNQPQHF. CDR3 sequence (DNA): TGCGCCAGCAGCCAAGATCGAGGTCAGGACAATCAGCCCCAGCATTTT. The chain employs TRBV4-1 and TRBJ1-5, with D unresolved. CDR3 length equals 16 residues. V lost 0 bases to trimming and J lost 3 bases, with 12 bases between them. Germline CDR1 reads MGHRA; CDR2 reads YSYEKL.

This chain links TRBV12-3 or TRBV12-4 with TRBJ1-1, with D uncertain. The CDR3 runs to 13 residues. Deletions cut 6 bases from V and 5 bases from J, with 13 bases between. CDR3 bases: TGTGCCAGCAGACGCTCCGAAGGGACTGAAGCTTTCTTT. Its protein is CASRRSEGTEAFF.

The rearrangement links TRBV28 to TRBJ2-5, with 9 bases lining up with TRBD2. The J call may be incorrect, as the DNA end agrees better with TRBJ2-7. CDR1 is MDHEN, CDR2 SYDVKM, per germline. This CDR3 region has 16 residues. The CDR3 reads CASSFVLTSGEYEQYF. The DNA for the CDR3 is TGTGCCAGCAGTTTCGTACTGACTAGCGGAGAATACGAGCAGTACTTC.

This clonotype was counted only a few times. The chain links TRBV28 to TRBJ2-5, with D perhaps TRBD2 (5 bases). The germline CDR1 and CDR2 sequences are MDHEN and SYDVKM. This CDR3 is 14 amino acids long. V was shortened by 5 bases and J by 5 bases, with 15 bases between the two germline ends. CDR3 in amino acids: CASSSPGGLETQYF. Written as DNA, the CDR3 is TGTGCCAGCAGTAGCCCCGGCGGGTTGGAGACCCAGTACTTC.

The rearrangement joins TRBV5-6 to TRBJ1-5, with a possible D match to TRBD1 (6 bases). V dropped 2 bases and J dropped 1 base, with 13 bases sitting between them. Germline CDR1 SGHDT, CDR2 YYEEEE. The CDR3 runs 16 residues. DNA of the CDR3: TGTGCCAGCAGCTTTACAGGGTTGGGGAGCAATCAGCCCCAGCATTTT. Amino acid sequence: CASSFTGLGSNQPQHF.

In its sample, this clonotype was seen a few times. This chain uses TRBV7-3 with TRBJ2-3; the D gene is possibly TRBD2 (6 bases). The CDR3 contains 15 residues. V was shortened by 2 bases and J by 1 base, with 10 bases between the two germline ends. Germline V gives CDR1 SGHTA, CDR2 FQGTGA. The CDR3 coding sequence is TGTGCCAGCAGCTTAGGAGGGTTTGGCACAGATACGCAGTATTTT. It yields the protein CASSLGGFGTDTQYF.

The J gene is TRBJ2-1, the V gene TRBV5-1; the D gene could be TRBD1 or TRBD2 (5 bases each). The CDR3 is made up of 16 amino acids. Germline V gives CDR1 SGHRS, CDR2 YFSETQ. V shed 4 bases and J shed 7 bases, with 21 bases lying between them. The DNA of the CDR3 is TGCGCCAGCAGCCCGAAGGGACCATCGGTGCAGAATGAGCAGTTCTTC. As protein: CASSPKGPSVQNEQFF. Looking up the rest from reference TRBV5-1 and TRBJ2-1 gives the full variable domain: KAGVTQTPRYLIKTRGQQVTLSCSPISGHRSVSWYQQTPGQGLQFLFEYFSETQRNKGNFPGRFSGRQFSNSRSEMNVSTLELGDSALYLCASSPKGPSVQNEQFFGPGTRLTVL.

The V and J genes are TRBV7-2 and TRBJ2-7, with D tentatively TRBD1 (6 bases). This CDR3 has 15 residues. V lost 0 bases, J lost 5 bases, and 14 bases lay in between. Germline loops: CDR1 SGHTA, CDR2 FQGNSA. The CDR3 here is CASSLAPDNRDEQYF. Here the CDR3 DNA reads TGTGCCAGCAGCTTAGCGCCCGATAACAGGGACGAGCAGTACTTC.